This entry concerns a single T cell receptor (beta chain). No antigen is known for it. Distinct nucleotide sequences in the sample also encode this CDR3. Stated treatment: oral pan-JAK inhibitor, 5-10 mg twice daily. Lesional scalp punch biopsies and peripheral blood were collected from alopecia areata patients. Germline CDR1 and CDR2: SQVTM and ANQGSEA. The CDR3 contains 11 residues. Trimming pared 2 bases from V and 3 bases from J, leaving 4 bases between. The record originates from a study of CD8+ T cells in alopecia areata. RNA was extracted and reverse transcribed into cDNA as the sequencing template. Clones were sequenced by immunoSEQ multiplex PCR, and TCRdb holds only the in-frame ones, with some missing. The sample holds 150,000 to 200,000 clones, under 80% seen once. General study points: Expanded CD8+ clones among the top 100, and scalp clonality, were significantly decreased by tofacitinib.

V is TRBV29-1 and J is TRBJ1-2, with unresolved D. Sequenced material: CD4+ T cells sorted from blood, taken around week 50, from a patient treated with tofacitinib. The sequence derives from a human donor with alopecia areata. The CDR3 DNA is TGCAGCGTTGAAACCGACTATGGCTACACCTTC. This sequence encodes CSVETDYGYTF.